The 9 T cell receptor beta chains below come from one sample, sequenced in a study of blood T cell repertoires in COVID-19 (TCRdb year 2020). The protocol used for the library was the immunoSEQ multiplex PCR assay. The table comes from immuneACCESS by way of TCRdb, which keeps in-frame sequences with V and J called. Part of the clones is missing from these tables; in studies checked, under half for an unresolved V gene and the rest for unknown reasons. The sample table lists 150,000 to 200,000 clones, approximately 85% of them with a count of one. The top ten clonotypes cover about 9.1% of the sample. Sequenced: peripheral blood. The receptors shown here come from a woman of 80 years or more with acute or convalescent COVID-19.

This chain joins TRBV7-2 and TRBJ2-1; maybe TRBD2 (6 bases). Trimming shortened V by 7 bases and J by 9 bases, and 25 bases separated the two germline ends. The CDR3 has 16 residues. Per germline, CDR1 SGHTA and CDR2 FQGNSA. The CDR3, as DNA: TGTGCCAGCACAACGCCCGGGACTGGGGAATTAGGTGAGCAGTTCTTC. As protein: CASTTPGTGELGEQFF.

J is TRBJ2-3 and V is TRBV29-1, with 8 bases matching TRBD2. In germline, CDR1 is SQVTM, CDR2 ANQGSEA. V trimming: 7 bases; J trimming: 6 bases; junction bases outside the gene matches: 9. This CDR3 has 13 amino acids. The chain's CDR3 is CSARAGAWDTQYF. CDR3 nucleotide sequence: TGCAGCGCCAGAGCGGGAGCATGGGATACGCAGTATTTT.

In its sample, this clone was seen once. This chain's CDR3 is CASSPIRTGQGRNGYTF. CDR3 sequence (DNA): TGTGCCAGTAGTCCGATTCGAACGGGACAGGGTAGAAATGGCTACACCTTC. The gene calls are TRBV19 and TRBJ1-2; 9 positions agree with TRBD1. Germline V gene sequence: CDR1 LNHDA, CDR2 SQIVND (reference sequence). The CDR3 is made up of 17 amino acids. Germline trimming cut 5 bases from V and 6 bases from J; bases unmatched to any gene: 16.

The genes are TRBV5-1 and TRBJ1-5; D perhaps matches TRBD1 (5 bases). The V end lost 0 bases, the J end lost 6 bases, and 13 bases lay between the germline ends. Germline CDR1 reads SGHRS; CDR2 reads YFSETQ. The CDR3 sequence is 15 residues long. Here the CDR3 reads CASSLDGGYGQPQHF. CDR3 DNA sequence: TGCGCCAGCAGCTTGGACGGGGGGTACGGTCAGCCCCAGCATTTT.

The V gene is TRBV24-1, the J gene TRBJ2-2, with TRBD1 as a possible D gene (5 bases). Germline CDR1 and CDR2: KGHDR and SFDVKD. This CDR3 is built from 17 residues. V shed 3 bases and J shed 1 base, with 14 bases lying between them. The CDR3 DNA reads TGTGCCACCAGTGATCCAGGACAAAGGCAGAACACCGGGGAGCTGTTTTTT. Its protein is CATSDPGQRQNTGELFF.

This chain joins TRBV15 and TRBJ1-4; the match to TRBD1 covers 10 bases. The V gene end was trimmed by 3 bases and the J gene end by 6 bases; junction bases not matched to a gene: 4. From germline, CDR1 is LNHNV and CDR2 YYDKDF (reference sequence). There are 15 residues in the CDR3. The CDR3 reads CATSRGDRGHEKLFF. CDR3 nucleotide sequence: TGTGCCACCAGCAGGGGGGACAGGGGCCATGAAAAACTGTTTTTT.

This clone was recorded once. This rearrangement joins TRBV11-2 to TRBJ1-4; 7 positions match TRBD1. Germline CDR1 is SGHAT and CDR2 is FQNNGV. The V gene end was trimmed by 5 bases and the J gene end by 6 bases; junction bases not matched to a gene: 12. This CDR3 is built from 16 residues. The CDR3 spells CASSPGDRVFHEKLFF. CDR3 nucleotide sequence: TGTGCCAGCAGCCCCGGAGACAGGGTTTTTCATGAAAAACTGTTTTTT.

The rearrangement joins TRBV4-1 to TRBJ1-5, with D possibly matching TRBD1 (6 bases). This CDR3 has 18 residues. V lost 4 bases, J lost 0 bases, and 19 bases lay in between. CDR1 and CDR2 from the germline V gene are MGHRA and YSYEKL. CDR3 loop: CASSPVDRTPYSNQPQHF. CDR3 coding DNA: TGCGCCAGCAGCCCCGTTGACAGGACCCCTTATAGCAATCAGCCCCAGCATTTT.

The J gene is TRBJ2-3, the V gene TRBV5-1; the match to TRBD2 covers 8 bases. The germline V gene has CDR1 SGHRS and CDR2 YFSETQ. The V segment lost 4 bases and the J segment 7 bases; nucleotides outside the gene matches: 11. This CDR3 region has 15 residues. The CDR3 bases are TGCGCCAGCAGCCCCGGAACTAGCGGTGAGAATACGCAGTATTTT. Translating gives CASSPGTSGENTQYF.